One and the same sample provided the 29 T cell receptor beta chains below, sequenced in a study of shared clonotypes between healthy human individuals. Assay used: immunoSEQ multiplex PCR; TCRdb lists only in-frame clones, some missing. The sample has some 1,400,000 clones; approximately 96% are singletons. Sequencing was carried out using naive CD4+ T cells sorted from blood. Specified subset: CD45RA+ positively selected. These receptors all stem from a man aged 25-40 years in good health.

The V and J genes are TRBV28 and TRBJ2-7; D unclear. Deletions cut 3 bases from V and 0 bases from J, with 9 bases between. The CDR3 length is 14 residues. Germline lookup yields CDR1 MDHEN and CDR2 SYDVKM. The CDR3 DNA reads TGTGCCAGCAGTTTGGGGTCGGGCTCCTACGAGCAGTACTTC. Protein: CASSLGSGSYEQYF.

The chain couples TRBV7-9 to TRBJ1-1, with 7 bases fitting TRBD1. This CDR3 is 15 amino acids long. Per the germline V gene, CDR1 is SEHNR and CDR2 is FQNEAQ (reference sequence). The ends lost 3 bases at V and 0 bases at J; junction bases unmatched: 4. The CDR3 loop reads CASSLGGGMNTEAFF. The CDR3 DNA sequence: TGTGCCAGCAGCTTGGGAGGGGGCATGAACACTGAAGCTTTCTTT. The whole variable domain, filled in from reference TRBV7-9 and TRBJ1-1, reads DTGVSQNPRHKITKRGQNVTFRCDPISEHNRLYWYRQTLGQGPEFLTYFQNEAQLEKSRLLSDRFSAERPKGSFSTLEIQRTEQGDSAMYLCASSLGGGMNTEAFFGQGTRLTVV.

The chain recombines TRBV18 with TRBJ2-7, with 10 bases identical to TRBD2. CDR3 size: 16 residues. V was pared by 6 bases and J by 3 bases, with 11 bases of the junction left unmatched. Germline V gene data show CDR1 as KGHSH and CDR2 as LQKENI. The CDR3 region is CASSPSGRALIYEQYF. In nucleotides, the CDR3 is TGTGCCAGCTCCCCGAGCGGGAGGGCGTTGATCTACGAGCAGTACTTC.

The CDR3, as DNA: TGCGCCAGCAGCCAAGATCAATGGGGTAGCGGGAGTTGGGAGACCCAGTACTTC. Encoded protein: CASSQDQWGSGSWETQYF. The chain combines TRBV4-3 with TRBJ2-5; 9 bases agree with TRBD2. Trimming cost V 0 bases and J 5 bases; bases outside gene matches: 13. This CDR3 has 18 residues. Germline lookup yields CDR1 LGHNA and CDR2 YSLEER.

This chain links TRBV10-3 with TRBJ1-5; the match to TRBD1 covers 7 bases. Germline loops: CDR1 ENHRY, CDR2 SYGVKD. V lost 2 bases and J lost 5; bases outside the gene matches: 12. There are 17 residues in the CDR3. CDR3 protein: CAISEPKQDRAHQPQHF. CDR3 in DNA: TGTGCCATCAGTGAGCCGAAGCAAGACAGGGCGCATCAGCCCCAGCATTTT.

A note on this clone: The sample contains more than one DNA sequence encoding this CDR3. The gene calls are TRBV7-2 and TRBJ2-5; tentatively, D is TRBD2 (5 bases). CDR1 SGHTA and CDR2 FQGNSA come from the germline V gene. The CDR3 covers 13 residues. V shed 5 bases and J shed 1 base, with 8 bases lying between them. CDR3 sequence: CASSRGLQETQYF. DNA of the CDR3: TGTGCCAGCAGCCGAGGGCTCCAAGAGACCCAGTACTTC.

This clone appeared a single time. The same CDR3 can be traced to other DNA sequences in this sample. This sequence joins TRBV5-4 and TRBJ2-7; 7 bases are a match to TRBD1. This CDR3 region has 12 residues. J was trimmed by 3 bases and V by 4 bases; bases with no gene match: 1. CDR1 is SGHNT and CDR2 is YYREEE in the germline V gene (reference sequence). The CDR3 is CASSRQGYEQYF. In DNA, the CDR3 is TGTGCCAGCAGCCGACAGGGCTACGAGCAGTACTTC.

V and J are TRBV6-5 and TRBJ2-3; D gene ambiguous. The CDR3 totals 15 residues. V was clipped by 4 bases and J by 2 bases, with 13 bases between them. CDR1 and CDR2 (germline): MNHEY, SVGAGI. CDR3 sequence reads: CASSSVRAPTDTQYF. CDR3 sequence (DNA): TGTGCCAGCAGTTCCGTTAGGGCGCCCACAGATACGCAGTATTTT.

The chain employs TRBV30 and TRBJ1-3; D perhaps matches TRBD1 (5 bases). The germline V and J ends were trimmed by 4 bases and 4 bases, with 8 bases remaining between them. Germline V lookup: CDR1 GTSNPN, CDR2 SVGIG (reference sequence). The CDR3 has 12 amino acids. The CDR3 coding sequence is TGTGCCTGGAATTACAGGGGAAACACCATATATTTT. Protein: CAWNYRGNTIYF.

The table lists this clone with a count of one. In DNA, the CDR3 is TGTGCCAGCAGCTTAGAACAGGGAAAAGGTGAAAAACTGTTTTTT. Encoded protein: CASSLEQGKGEKLFF. J is TRBJ1-4 and V is TRBV7-2; TRBD1 is a possible D gene (6 bases). The CDR3 length is 15 residues. CDR1 is SGHTA and CDR2 is FQGNSA in the germline V gene. Between the trimmed V and J ends, which lost 1 base and 7 bases, there was a span of 13 bases. The full variable domain, its missing parts supplied by reference TRBV7-2 and TRBJ1-4, is GAGVSQSPSNKVTEKGKDVELRCDPISGHTALYWYRQSLGQGLEFLIYFQGNSAPDKSGLPSDRFSAERTGGSVSTLTIQRTQQEDSAVYLCASSLEQGKGEKLFFGSGTQLSVL.

The chain recombines TRBV19 with TRBJ1-1; D call uncertain. From germline, CDR1 is LNHDA and CDR2 SQIVND (reference sequence). The CDR3 consists of 12 residues. With 4 bases removed from V and 6 bases from J, the gap between germline ends came to 9 bases. The CDR3 loop is CASSTKIAEAFF. The CDR3 nucleotides are TGTGCCAGTAGTACCAAGATCGCTGAAGCTTTCTTT.

The chain uses TRBV9 and TRBJ1-3; 7 positions agree with TRBD1. V lost 4 bases and J lost 3; bases outside the gene matches: 4. This CDR3 has 14 residues. Germline CDR1 is SGDLS and CDR2 is YYNGEE. The CDR3 spells CASSPGQVGNTIYF. For the CDR3, the DNA is TGTGCCAGCAGCCCTGGACAGGTTGGAAACACCATATATTTT.

The rearrangement uses TRBV5-1 and TRBJ2-3, with 10 bases that match TRBD2. The CDR3 has 16 amino acids. With V trimmed by 4 bases and J by 2 bases, 7 bases remained unmatched. Germline V gene data show CDR1 as SGHRS and CDR2 as YFSETQ. The CDR3 nucleotides read TGCGCCAGCAGCGAGGGACTAGCGTCGATCACAGATACGCAGTATTTT. Its protein product is CASSEGLASITDTQYF.

The chain uses TRBV7-9 and TRBJ1-3; 7 bases align to TRBD1. Germline V CDR1 and CDR2: SEHNR, FQNEAQ (reference sequence). Trimming cost V 5 bases and J 3 bases; bases outside gene matches: 10. The CDR3 sequence is 16 residues long. Here the CDR3 reads CASSLRQGRNGNTIYF. The DNA for the CDR3 is TGTGCCAGCAGCCTCCGACAGGGAAGAAATGGAAACACCATATATTTT. Variable domain in full (rest from reference TRBV7-9 and TRBJ1-3): DTGVSQNPRHKITKRGQNVTFRCDPISEHNRLYWYRQTLGQGPEFLTYFQNEAQLEKSRLLSDRFSAERPKGSFSTLEIQRTEQGDSAMYLCASSLRQGRNGNTIYFGEGSWLTVV.

The genes are TRBV19 and TRBJ2-7, with D unresolved. Germline CDR1 reads LNHDA; CDR2 reads SQIVND (reference sequence). V lost 5 bases and J lost 5, with 19 bases in between. The CDR3 is 15 amino acids. CDR3 coding DNA: TGTGCCAGTAGTCCCATGGTTAAGGCTACCCACGAGCAGTACTTC. Translated, it gives CASSPMVKATHEQYF.

V usage is TRBV2 and J usage is TRBJ2-3; D is undetermined. Germline CDR1 reads SNHLY; CDR2 reads FYNNEI. V lost 6 bases and J lost 2, with 6 bases in between. CDR3 length: 12 amino acids. This CDR3 reads CASRWVTDTQYF. Here the CDR3 DNA reads TGTGCCAGCAGATGGGTCACAGATACGCAGTATTTT.

V gene TRBV19 combines with J gene TRBJ2-1; 9 bases align to TRBD2. The CDR3 loop spans 13 amino acids. Germline V gives CDR1 LNHDA, CDR2 SQIVND (reference sequence). V shed 10 bases and J 4 bases; nucleotides not matched to a gene: 5. The DNA for the CDR3 is TGTGCCACCGCGGGAGGGCCATACAATGAGCAGTTCTTC. This sequence encodes CATAGGPYNEQFF.

CDR3 in amino acids: CASSSFRTSGGNYEQFF. The CDR3 nucleotides read TGTGCCAGCAGTTCCTTTAGGACTAGCGGGGGGAACTATGAGCAGTTCTTC. The V and J genes are TRBV11-2 and TRBJ2-1, with 14 nucleotides matching TRBD2. The germline CDR1 and CDR2 sequences are SGHAT and FQNNGV. The CDR3 consists of 17 residues. With V trimmed by 6 bases and J by 8 bases, 12 bases remained unmatched. Looking up the rest from reference TRBV11-2 and TRBJ2-1 gives the full variable domain: EAGVAQSPRYKIIEKRQSVAFWCNPISGHATLYWYQQILGQGPKLLIQFQNNGVVDDSQLPKDRFSAERLKGVDSTLKIQPAKLEDSAVYLCASSSFRTSGGNYEQFFGPGTRLTVL.

The V gene is TRBV5-6, the J gene TRBJ2-1, with TRBD2 matching over 10 bases. CDR1 is SGHDT and CDR2 is YYEEEE in the germline V gene. The CDR3 loop spans 14 amino acids. With V trimmed by 0 bases and J by 7 bases, 1 base remained unmatched. DNA of the CDR3: TGTGCCAGCAGCTTGGCTAGCGGGAGTAATGAGCAGTTCTTC. Its protein product is CASSLASGSNEQFF.

The chain joins TRBV27 to TRBJ2-7; 11 bases fit TRBD2. Germline trimming cut 8 bases from V and 4 bases from J; bases unmatched to any gene: 7. CDR3 length: 14 amino acids. Germline CDR1 MNHEY, CDR2 SMNVEV (reference sequence). The CDR3 nucleotides are TGTGCCAGCGGGAGGAGGACTAGCGGGTACGAGCAGTACTTC. Amino acid sequence: CASGRRTSGYEQYF.

The chain uses TRBV6-1 and TRBJ1-2, with a possible D match to TRBD1 (5 bases). The CDR3 is 15 residues long. Germline V lookup: CDR1 MNHNS, CDR2 SASEGT. V was shortened by 3 bases and J by 0 bases, with 11 bases between the two germline ends. CDR3 sequence (DNA): TGTGCCAGCAGTGACAGGGACCCCCCTAACTATGGCTACACCTTC. This codes for CASSDRDPPNYGYTF.

V is TRBV5-8 and J is TRBJ2-7; tentative D call: TRBD2 (5 bases). This CDR3 region has 17 residues. Deletions cut 6 bases from V and 4 bases from J, with 26 bases between. From germline, CDR1 is SGHTS and CDR2 YDEGEE. Written as DNA, the CDR3 is TGTGCCAGCACCACGGACTTCTTAACAAGAGAGGTTTACGAGCAGTACTTC. Amino acid sequence: CASTTDFLTREVYEQYF.

The chain links TRBV30 to TRBJ2-2; 9 bases are a match to TRBD2. CDR1 GTSNPN and CDR2 SVGIG come from the germline V gene (reference sequence). The CDR3 has 13 residues. CDR3 in DNA: TGTGTAGCGGGACTAGCAAGTGACGGGGAGCTGTTTTTT. It codes for CVAGLASDGELFF.

The CDR3 region is CASSMSRAGAAETQYF. The CDR3 DNA reads TGTGCCAGTAGTATGTCCCGAGCGGGAGCGGCGGAGACCCAGTACTTC. This chain uses TRBV19 with TRBJ2-5, with TRBD2 identical over 8 bases. The J segment lost 5 bases and the V segment lost 3 bases, leaving 11 bases of the junction unmatched. Germline assignment: CDR1 LNHDA and CDR2 SQIVND (reference sequence). The CDR3 has 16 residues.

This rearrangement joins TRBV25-1 to TRBJ2-7; D is uncertain. This CDR3 is built from 13 residues. The germline V and J ends were trimmed by 6 bases and 2 bases, with 11 bases remaining between them. Germline loops: CDR1 MGHDK, CDR2 SYGVNS. The CDR3 DNA follows: TGTGCCAGCAGCTCCGGGTCTACCTACGAGCAGTACTTC. Translation: CASSSGSTYEQYF.

Notes on this clone: Different DNA sequences within this sample yield the same CDR3. The V and J genes are TRBV18 and TRBJ2-7; D gene ambiguous. CDR3 length: 12 amino acids. Trimming stripped 3 bases from V and 0 bases from J, with 3 bases between. Germline V gives CDR1 KGHSH, CDR2 LQKENI. The CDR3 sequence is CASSPGSYEQYF. The CDR3 nucleotides read TGTGCCAGCTCACCCGGCTCCTACGAGCAGTACTTC.

The rearrangement links TRBV7-3 to TRBJ2-2; D uncertain. The CDR3 has 13 amino acids. CDR1 is SGHTA, CDR2 FQGTGA, per germline. Trimming pared 5 bases from V and 0 bases from J, leaving 4 bases between. The CDR3 is CASSHSNTGELFF. As DNA, the CDR3 is TGTGCCAGCAGCCACTCGAACACCGGGGAGCTGTTTTTT.

The chain uses TRBV5-6 and TRBJ2-1; weak D call: TRBD1 (6 bases). Germline-derived CDR1 and CDR2 are SGHDT and YYEEEE. This CDR3 comprises 16 residues. Trimming pared 4 bases from V and 0 bases from J, leaving 14 bases between. The CDR3 region is CASSETGFLSYNEQFF. In DNA form, the CDR3 reads TGTGCCAGCAGCGAGACAGGATTTCTCTCCTACAATGAGCAGTTCTTC.

This rearrangement joins TRBV2 to TRBJ2-1; TRBD2 is a possible D gene (6 bases). V was cut by 3 bases and J by 4 bases, with 13 bases left in between. The germline V gene encodes CDR1 SNHLY and CDR2 FYNNEI. The CDR3 sequence is 15 residues long. The CDR3 DNA sequence: TGTGCCAGCAGTGATCCGGGGGACCGTTACAATGAGCAGTTCTTC. Encoded protein: CASSDPGDRYNEQFF.